The clone carrying this T cell receptor (beta chain) was seen once. This sample is drawn from a study of cytomegalovirus exposure and HLA in healthy donors. Amplification used 60 Vbeta primers and 13 Jbeta primers. How the authors handled the data: Among the unique TCR beta chains that a later analysis counted, about 84 million in all, about 11 million were shared. Produced via immunoSEQ multiplex PCR; TCRdb's table is partial and in-frame only. For V, J and clone size, that table is used; D and trimming come from the DNA. The data show 150,000 to 200,000 clones, about 69% seen once. The V segment lost 5 bases and the J segment 2 bases; nucleotides outside the gene matches: 12. The germline V gene encodes CDR1 SGHAT and CDR2 FQNNGV. This CDR3 contains 17 residues.

The chain links TRBV11-2 to TRBJ1-2; 9 bases match TRBD1. Material: PBMCs. The TCR originated in a human donor in good health. This CDR3 reads CASSTPGQGKKNYGYTF. The CDR3 DNA sequence: TGTGCCAGCAGCACTCCGGGACAGGGCAAGAAAAACTATGGCTACACCTTC.